This T cell receptor beta chain was documented in a study of blood T cell repertoires in COVID-19. Trimming took off 7 bases at V and 6 bases at J, with 13 bases between the two ends. Germline-derived CDR1 and CDR2 are SQVTM and ANQGSEA. The length of the CDR3 is 12 residues. Assay used: immunoSEQ multiplex PCR; TCRdb lists only in-frame clones, some missing. The table lists around 150,000 clones, roughly four fifths of them singletons. This sequence was found in a woman aged 80 or over with active or convalescent COVID-19. Sequenced sample: peripheral blood. The chain combines TRBV29-1 with TRBJ1-5; maybe TRBD1 (5 bases). CDR3 sequence: CSAGREGQPQHF. For the CDR3, the DNA is TGCAGCGCGGGCAGGGAGGGTCAGCCCCAGCATTTT.